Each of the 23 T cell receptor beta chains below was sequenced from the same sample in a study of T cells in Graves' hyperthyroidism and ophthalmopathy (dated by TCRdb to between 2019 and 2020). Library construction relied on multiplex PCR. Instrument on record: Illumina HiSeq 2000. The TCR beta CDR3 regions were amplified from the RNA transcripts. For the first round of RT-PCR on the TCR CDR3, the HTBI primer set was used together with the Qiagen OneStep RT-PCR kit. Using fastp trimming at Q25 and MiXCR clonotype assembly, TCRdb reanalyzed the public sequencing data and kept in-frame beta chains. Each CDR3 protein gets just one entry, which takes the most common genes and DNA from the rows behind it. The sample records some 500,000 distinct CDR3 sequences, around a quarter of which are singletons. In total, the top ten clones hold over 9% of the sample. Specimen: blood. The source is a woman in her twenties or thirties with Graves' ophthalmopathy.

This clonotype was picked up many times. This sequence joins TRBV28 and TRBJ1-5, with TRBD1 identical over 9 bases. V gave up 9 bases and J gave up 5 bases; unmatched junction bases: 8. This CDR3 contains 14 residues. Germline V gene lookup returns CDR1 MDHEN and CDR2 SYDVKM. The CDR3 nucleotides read TGTGCCAGTGAGTCTGGGACAGGGTATCAGCCCCAGCATTTT. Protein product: CASESGTGYQPQHF.

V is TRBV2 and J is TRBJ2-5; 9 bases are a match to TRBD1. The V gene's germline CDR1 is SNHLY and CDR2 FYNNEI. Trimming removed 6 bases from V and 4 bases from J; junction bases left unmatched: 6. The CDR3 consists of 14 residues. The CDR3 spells CASSYRGRVETQYF. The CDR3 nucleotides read TGTGCCAGCAGCTACAGGGGGCGCGTAGAGACCCAGTACTTC.

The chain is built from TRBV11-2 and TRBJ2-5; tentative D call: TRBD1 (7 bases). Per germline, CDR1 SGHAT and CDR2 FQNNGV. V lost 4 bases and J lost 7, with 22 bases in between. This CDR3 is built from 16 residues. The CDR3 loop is CASSSTQAEGAGTQYF. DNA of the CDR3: TGTGCCAGCAGCTCCACCCAGGCGGAGGGGGCCGGGACCCAGTACTTC.

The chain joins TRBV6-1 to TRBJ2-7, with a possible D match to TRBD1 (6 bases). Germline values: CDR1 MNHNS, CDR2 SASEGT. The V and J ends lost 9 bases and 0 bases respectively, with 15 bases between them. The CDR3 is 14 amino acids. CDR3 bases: TGTGCCAGAACCTGGACAGACAGCTCCTACGAGCAGTACTTC. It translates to CARTWTDSSYEQYF.

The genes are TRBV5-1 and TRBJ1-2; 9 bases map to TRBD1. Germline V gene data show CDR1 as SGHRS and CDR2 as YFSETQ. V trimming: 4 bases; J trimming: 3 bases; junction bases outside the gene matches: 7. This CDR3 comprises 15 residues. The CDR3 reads CASSLTGGLDYGYTF. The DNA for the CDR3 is TGCGCCAGCAGCCTAACAGGGGGCTTAGACTATGGCTACACCTTC.

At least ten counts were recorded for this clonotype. CDR3 protein: CSVDGPQGWTEAFF. The CDR3 DNA is TGCAGCGTTGATGGCCCCCAGGGTTGGACTGAAGCTTTCTTT. The chain has TRBV29-1 and TRBJ1-1, with a possible D match to TRBD1 (5 bases). The CDR3 runs 14 residues. Germline loops: CDR1 SQVTM, CDR2 ANQGSEA. V was shortened by 3 bases and J by 5 bases, with 16 bases between the two germline ends. The complete variable domain, with remaining parts taken from reference TRBV29-1 and TRBJ1-1, reads SAVISQKPSRDICQRGTSLTIQCQVDSQVTMMFWYRQQPGQSLTLIATANQGSEATYESGFVIDKFPISRPNLTFSTLTVSNMSPEDSSIYLCSVDGPQGWTEAFFGQGTRLTVV.

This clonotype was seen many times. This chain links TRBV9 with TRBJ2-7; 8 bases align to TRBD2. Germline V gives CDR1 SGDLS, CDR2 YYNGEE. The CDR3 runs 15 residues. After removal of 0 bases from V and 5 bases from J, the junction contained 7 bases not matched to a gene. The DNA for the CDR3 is TGTGCCAGCAGCGTAGATCGGGGGGGCCTCCACGAGCAGTACTTC. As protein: CASSVDRGGLHEQYF.

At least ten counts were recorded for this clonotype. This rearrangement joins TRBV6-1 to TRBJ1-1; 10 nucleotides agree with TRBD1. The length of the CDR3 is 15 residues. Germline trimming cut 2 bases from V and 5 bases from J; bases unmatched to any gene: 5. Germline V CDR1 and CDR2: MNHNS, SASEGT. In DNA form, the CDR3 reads TGTGCCAGCAGTGAACCGGGACAGGGGCTGACTGAAGCTTTCTTT. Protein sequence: CASSEPGQGLTEAFF.

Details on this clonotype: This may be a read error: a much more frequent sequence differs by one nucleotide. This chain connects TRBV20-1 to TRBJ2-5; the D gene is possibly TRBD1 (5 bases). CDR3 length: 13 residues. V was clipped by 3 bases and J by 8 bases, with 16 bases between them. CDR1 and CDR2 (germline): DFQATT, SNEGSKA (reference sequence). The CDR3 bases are TGCAGTGCTAGTATCAGGGCTGGGGATACCCAGTACTTC. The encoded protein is CSASIRAGDTQYF.

In DNA form, the CDR3 reads TGTGCCAGCAGAGAGCACGGAACGACCCCTAACTATGGCTACACCTTC. This translates into CASREHGTTPNYGYTF. The J gene is TRBJ1-2, the V gene TRBV12-3 or TRBV12-4; D not resolved. The CDR3 sequence is 16 residues long. Trimming left V 6 bases short and J 0 bases short, with 17 bases between.

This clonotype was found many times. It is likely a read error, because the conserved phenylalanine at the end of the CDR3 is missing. CDR3 sequence (DNA): TGCAGCGTTCCACACGGTGGACGGATGGGGACCCAGTACCTC. Its protein is CSVPHGGRMGTQYL. This chain joins TRBV29-1 and TRBJ2-5, with D unclear. The CDR3 sequence is 14 residues long. Germline CDR1 is SQVTM and CDR2 is ANQGSEA. V shed 5 bases and J shed 7 bases, with 20 bases lying between them.

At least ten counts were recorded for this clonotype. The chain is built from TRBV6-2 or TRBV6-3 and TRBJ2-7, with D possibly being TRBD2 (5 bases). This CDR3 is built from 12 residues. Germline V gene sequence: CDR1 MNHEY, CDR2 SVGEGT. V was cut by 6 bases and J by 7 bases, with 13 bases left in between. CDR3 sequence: CASRWAAGEQYF. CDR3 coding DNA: TGTGCCAGCAGGTGGGCCGCGGGTGAGCAGTACTTC.

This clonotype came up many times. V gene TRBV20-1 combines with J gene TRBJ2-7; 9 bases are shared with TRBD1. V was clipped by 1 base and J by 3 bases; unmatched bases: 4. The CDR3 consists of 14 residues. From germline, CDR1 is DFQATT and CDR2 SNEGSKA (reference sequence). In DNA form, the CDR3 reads TGCAGTGCTAGAGTAGTGGGACAGGGCTACGAGCAGTACTTC. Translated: CSARVVGQGYEQYF.

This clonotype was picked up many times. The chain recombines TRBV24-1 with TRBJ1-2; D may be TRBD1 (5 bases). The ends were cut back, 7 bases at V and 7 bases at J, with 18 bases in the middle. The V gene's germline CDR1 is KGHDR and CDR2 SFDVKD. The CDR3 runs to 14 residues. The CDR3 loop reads CATSTGGGALGYTF. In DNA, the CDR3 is TGTGCCACCAGCACTGGGGGAGGAGCGCTTGGCTACACCTTC.

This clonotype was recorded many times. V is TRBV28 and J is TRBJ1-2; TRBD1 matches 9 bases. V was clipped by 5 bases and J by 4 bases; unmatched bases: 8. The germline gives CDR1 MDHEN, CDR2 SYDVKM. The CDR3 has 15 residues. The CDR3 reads CASSEQGAAGYGYTF. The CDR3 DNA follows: TGTGCCAGCAGTGAACAGGGGGCGGCCGGCTATGGCTACACCTTC.

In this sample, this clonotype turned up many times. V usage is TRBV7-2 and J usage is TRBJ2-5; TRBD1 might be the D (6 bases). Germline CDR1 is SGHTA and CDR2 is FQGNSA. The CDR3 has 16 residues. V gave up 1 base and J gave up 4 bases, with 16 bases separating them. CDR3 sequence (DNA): TGTGCCAGCAGCTTAGGGGGACACCAGGGTATAGAGACCCAGTACTTC. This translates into CASSLGGHQGIETQYF. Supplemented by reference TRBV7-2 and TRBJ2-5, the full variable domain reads GAGVSQSPSNKVTEKGKDVELRCDPISGHTALYWYRQSLGQGLEFLIYFQGNSAPDKSGLPSDRFSAERTGGSVSTLTIQRTQQEDSAVYLCASSLGGHQGIETQYFGPGTRLLVL.

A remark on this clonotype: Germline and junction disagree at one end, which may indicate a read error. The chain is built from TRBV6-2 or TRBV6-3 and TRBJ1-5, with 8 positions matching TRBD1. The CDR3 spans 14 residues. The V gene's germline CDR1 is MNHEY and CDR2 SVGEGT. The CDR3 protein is CTSSLQGVNQPQHF. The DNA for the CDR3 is TGTACCAGCAGTCTACAGGGGGTCAATCAGCCCCAGCATTTT.

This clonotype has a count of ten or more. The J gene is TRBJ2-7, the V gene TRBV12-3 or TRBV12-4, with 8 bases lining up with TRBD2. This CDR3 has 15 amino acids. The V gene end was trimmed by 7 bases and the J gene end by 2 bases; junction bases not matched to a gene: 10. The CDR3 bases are TGTGCCAGCATTCCCTCGGGGGGGGAAGCCTACGAGCAGTACTTC. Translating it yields CASIPSGGEAYEQYF.

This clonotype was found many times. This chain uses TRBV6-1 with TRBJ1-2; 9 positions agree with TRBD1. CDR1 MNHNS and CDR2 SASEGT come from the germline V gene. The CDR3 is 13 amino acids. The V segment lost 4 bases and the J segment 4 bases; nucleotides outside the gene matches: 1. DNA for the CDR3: TGTGCCAGCAGTGGACAGGGGGGCTATGGCTACACCTTC. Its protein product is CASSGQGGYGYTF.

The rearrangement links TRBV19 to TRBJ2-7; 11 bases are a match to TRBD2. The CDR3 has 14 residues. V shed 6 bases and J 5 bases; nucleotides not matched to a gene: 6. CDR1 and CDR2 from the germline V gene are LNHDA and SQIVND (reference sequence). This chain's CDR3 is CASSQTSGVDEQYF. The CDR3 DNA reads TGTGCCAGTAGCCAGACTAGCGGGGTTGACGAGCAGTACTTC.

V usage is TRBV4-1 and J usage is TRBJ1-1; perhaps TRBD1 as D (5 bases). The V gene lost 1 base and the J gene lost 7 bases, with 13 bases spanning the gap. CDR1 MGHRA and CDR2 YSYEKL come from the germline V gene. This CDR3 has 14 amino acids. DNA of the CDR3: TGCGCCAGCAGCCAAGGGGGCTCCGGCCGTGAAGCTTTCTTT. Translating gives CASSQGGSGREAFF.

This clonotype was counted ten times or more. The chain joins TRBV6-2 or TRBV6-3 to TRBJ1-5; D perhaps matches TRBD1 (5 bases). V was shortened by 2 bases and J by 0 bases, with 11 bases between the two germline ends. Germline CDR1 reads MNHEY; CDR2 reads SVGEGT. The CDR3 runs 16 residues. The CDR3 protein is CASSYRIGTSNQPQHF. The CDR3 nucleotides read TGTGCCAGCAGTTACCGGATAGGGACTAGCAATCAGCCCCAGCATTTT.

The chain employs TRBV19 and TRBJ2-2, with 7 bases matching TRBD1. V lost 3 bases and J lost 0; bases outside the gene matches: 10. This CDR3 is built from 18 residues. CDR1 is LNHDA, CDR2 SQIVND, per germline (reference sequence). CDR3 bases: TGTGCCAGTAGTATCCAGACAGGGCTCAGGGCGAACACCGGGGAGCTGTTTTTT. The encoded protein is CASSIQTGLRANTGELFF.